The clone carrying this T cell receptor beta chain was seen once. The treatment was: some 19 received Ad26.COV2.S at low or high dose, single or two shots; about five received placebo; per-sample allocation not given. Each sample was drawn 63 days after the first injection (of vaccine or placebo). The data stem from a study of Ad26.COV2.S vaccination and SARS-CoV-2 variants. CDR1 SGDLS and CDR2 YYNGEE come from the germline V gene. Unmatched junction bases numbered 9, after V lost 3 bases and J lost 3 bases. The CDR3 sequence is 16 residues long. TCRdb's copy holds only in-frame clones and misses some; the assay was immunoSEQ multiplex PCR. The repertoire holds some 330,000 clones, with about nine tenths as singletons.

The TCR sequence derives from a person aged 18-65 years who received the Ad26.COV2.S COVID-19 vaccine or a placebo. This chain joins TRBV9 and TRBJ1-2; TRBD1 matches at 9 bases. The sample was peripheral blood, taken in a trial of Ad26.COV2.S vaccine versus placebo. CDR3 amino acids: CASSEWGQGGYYGYTF. The CDR3 region has the DNA TGTGCCAGCAGCGAGTGGGGACAGGGTGGGTACTATGGCTACACCTTC.